This section outlines one T cell receptor beta chain sequence together with its context. The target of this receptor is not known. No much larger clone is present one base from it, and per-base qualities are unavailable. The CDR3 goes from the cysteine to the phenylalanine over 13 residues. Just CDR3 DNA is preserved here, 39 bases in frame from base 1. Germline trimming: 5 bases from V, 6 bases from J; junction bases outside gene matches: 3. The data stem from a study of blood T cell repertoires in COVID-19 (dated by TCRdb to the early 2020s). With regard to the full study: The collaborator samples originated in the United States, Italy and Spain and spanned the acute and convalescent phases of COVID-19. The material from the prospective study consisted of cDNA or gDNA derived from T cells, B-cell-depleted T cells, or PBMCs. The dataset comprised deeply sampled blood TCRbeta repertoires from subjects exposed to, actively infected with, or recovered from COVID-19. Where available, HLA class I and class II types were taken from metadata supplied by the sample provider and were not determined by assay-based typing. The samples were drawn from two sources: the first 160 participants of the ongoing ImmuneRACE study, and 950 to 1,500 subjects contributed by 6 global collaborators. Nearly every sample came with metadata listing a de-identified subject ID, COVID-19 status, age in years and sex. The repertoires were released in a freely available public database meant as a resource for research on the immune response to SARS-CoV-2. Study-wide conclusions, independent of this receptor: Clinical and demographic metadata were provided uncurated, with the amount varying by source and participant.

The immunoSEQ Assay, a bias-controlled multiplex PCR, was used to amplify TCRbeta CDR3 regions from genomic DNA. In the paper's pipeline: Nucleated cell counts per sample were estimated from amplification of reference gene primers within the assay. To quantify the absolute abundance of each unique TCRbeta CDR3 rearrangement, sequence reads were collapsed and filtered. Productive Simpson clonality was computed per sample as the square root of Simpson's diversity index over productive rearrangements. TCRdb re-hosts the immuneACCESS table, in-frame sequences only. Its copies lack some clones; in the studies checked, an unresolved V gene accounts for under half of them, and the cause for the rest is not known. Clone size and the V and J calls come from that table; the DNA yielded D and trimming. The sample includes approximately 65,000 clones, with 90% observed a single time. The top ten constitute 5% to 5.5% of the sample.

The collaborating institutions used their own protocols to collect whole blood in K2EDTA tubes. Collaborator samples were shipped for TCRbeta analysis as frozen whole blood, isolated PBMCs, or DNA extracted from either sample type. Sequences were obtained from peripheral blood. The V and J genes are TRBV12-3 or TRBV12-4 and TRBJ1-5; TRBD1 lines up with 8 middle nucleotides. The sequence came from a woman aged 18-29 years with acute or convalescent COVID-19. This receptor has the CDR3 CASSQGAGQPQHF. Here is the DNA: TGTGCCAGCAGTCAGGGGGCGGGTCAGCCCCAGCATTTT.